This TCR beta chain stems from a study of blood T cell repertoires in COVID-19. As for the study in general: T cells, B-cell-depleted T cells, or PBMCs provided the cDNA or gDNA that served as material.

Germline CDR1 and CDR2: LGHDT and YNNKEL (reference sequence). V shed 1 base, J shed 1 base, and the junction held 11 bases outside the gene matches. This CDR3 is built from 20 residues. Per the study methods: Using reference gene primer amplification, nucleated cell counts were estimated. The table came from immunoSEQ multiplex PCR; TCRdb's copy has only in-frame clones and leaves some out. V, J and clone size derive from that table, while D and trimming were established from the DNA sequence. Of 370,000 or so clones listed, about 80% are singletons. The clonotype comes from a human donor with acute or convalescent COVID-19. The donor label of this sample is uncertain. The gene calls are TRBV3-1 (or the pseudogene TRBV3-2) and TRBJ1-6; 9 bases line up with TRBD1. Sequencing input: peripheral blood. CDR3 amino acids: CASSQGITGGRGSYNSPLHF. The CDR3 region has the DNA TGTGCCAGCAGCCAAGGGATTACAGGGGGCAGAGGTTCCTATAATTCACCCCTCCACTTT.